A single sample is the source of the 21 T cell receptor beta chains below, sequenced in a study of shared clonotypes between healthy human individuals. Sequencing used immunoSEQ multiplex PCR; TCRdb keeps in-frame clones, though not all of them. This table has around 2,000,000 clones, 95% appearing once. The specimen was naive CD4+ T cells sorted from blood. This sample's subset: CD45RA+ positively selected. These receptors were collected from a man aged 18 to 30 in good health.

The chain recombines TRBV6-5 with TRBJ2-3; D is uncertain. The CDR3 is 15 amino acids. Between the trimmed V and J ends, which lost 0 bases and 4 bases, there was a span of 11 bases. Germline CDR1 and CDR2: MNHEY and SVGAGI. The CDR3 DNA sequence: TGTGCCAGCAGTTACTCCACTCAGCCGGCAGATACGCAGTATTTT. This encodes CASSYSTQPADTQYF.

This CDR3 reads CASSPPAWTGEAFF. CDR3 sequence (DNA): TGTGCCAGCTCACCACCTGCTTGGACAGGGGAAGCTTTCTTT. J is TRBJ1-1 and V is TRBV18; 8 positions match TRBD1. The CDR3 runs 14 residues. Trimming at V came to 0 bases and at J to 8 bases, leaving 5 bases not matched to a gene. From germline, CDR1 is KGHSH and CDR2 LQKENI.

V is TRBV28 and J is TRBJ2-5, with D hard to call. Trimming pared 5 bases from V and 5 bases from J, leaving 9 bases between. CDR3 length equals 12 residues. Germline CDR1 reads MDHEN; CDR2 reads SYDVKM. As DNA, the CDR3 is TGTGCCAGCAGTCAGGTCAAGGAGACCCAGTACTTC. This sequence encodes CASSQVKETQYF.

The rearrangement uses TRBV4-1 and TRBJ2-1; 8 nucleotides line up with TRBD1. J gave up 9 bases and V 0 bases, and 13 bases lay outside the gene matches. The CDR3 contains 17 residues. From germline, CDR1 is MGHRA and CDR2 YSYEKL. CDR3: CASSQDWDRLGFSEQFF. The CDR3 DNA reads TGCGCCAGCAGCCAAGATTGGGACAGGCTAGGCTTTAGTGAGCAGTTCTTC.

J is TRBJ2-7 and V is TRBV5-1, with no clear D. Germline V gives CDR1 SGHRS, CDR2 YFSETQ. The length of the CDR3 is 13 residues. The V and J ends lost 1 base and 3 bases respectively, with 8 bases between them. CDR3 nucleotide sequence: TGCGCCAGCAGCTTGAACTTAAACTACGAGCAGTACTTC. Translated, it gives CASSLNLNYEQYF.

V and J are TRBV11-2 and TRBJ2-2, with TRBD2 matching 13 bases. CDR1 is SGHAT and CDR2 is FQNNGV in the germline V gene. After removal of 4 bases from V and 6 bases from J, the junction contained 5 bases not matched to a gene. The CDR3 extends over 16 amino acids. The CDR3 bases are TGTGCCAGCAGCTCGGGACTAGCGGGATCTCCCGGGGAGCTGTTTTTT. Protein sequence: CASSSGLAGSPGELFF.

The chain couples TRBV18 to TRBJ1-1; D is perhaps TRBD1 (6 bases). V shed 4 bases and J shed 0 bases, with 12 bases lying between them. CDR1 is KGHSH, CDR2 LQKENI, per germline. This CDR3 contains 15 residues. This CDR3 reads CASSLNREVNTEAFF. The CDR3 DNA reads TGTGCCAGCTCACTAAACAGGGAGGTGAACACTGAAGCTTTCTTT.

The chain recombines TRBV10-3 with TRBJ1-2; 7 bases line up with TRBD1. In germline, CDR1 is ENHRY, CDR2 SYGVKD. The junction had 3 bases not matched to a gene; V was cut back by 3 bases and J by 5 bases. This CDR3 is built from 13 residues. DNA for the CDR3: TGTGCCATCAGTGATGGGACAGAGTATGGCTACACCTTC. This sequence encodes CAISDGTEYGYTF.

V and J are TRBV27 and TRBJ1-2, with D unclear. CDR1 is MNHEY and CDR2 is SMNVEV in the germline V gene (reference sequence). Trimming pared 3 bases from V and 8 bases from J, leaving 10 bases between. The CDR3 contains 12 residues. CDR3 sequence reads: CASSFDLHGYTF. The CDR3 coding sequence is TGTGCCAGCAGTTTTGACCTGCACGGCTACACCTTC.

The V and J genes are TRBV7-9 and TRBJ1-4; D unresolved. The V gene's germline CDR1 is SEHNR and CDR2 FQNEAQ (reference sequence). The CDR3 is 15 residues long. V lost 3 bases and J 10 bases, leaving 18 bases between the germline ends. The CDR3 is CASSFDLPQLGKLFF. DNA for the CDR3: TGTGCCAGCAGCTTTGACCTCCCCCAACTAGGAAAACTGTTTTTT.

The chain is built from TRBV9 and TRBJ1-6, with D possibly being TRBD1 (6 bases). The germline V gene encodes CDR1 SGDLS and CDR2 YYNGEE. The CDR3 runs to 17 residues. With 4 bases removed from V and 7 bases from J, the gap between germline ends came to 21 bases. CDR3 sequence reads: CASSPPGAGSGNSPLHF. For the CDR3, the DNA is TGTGCCAGCAGCCCCCCGGGGGCCGGGAGTGGGAATTCACCCCTCCACTTT.

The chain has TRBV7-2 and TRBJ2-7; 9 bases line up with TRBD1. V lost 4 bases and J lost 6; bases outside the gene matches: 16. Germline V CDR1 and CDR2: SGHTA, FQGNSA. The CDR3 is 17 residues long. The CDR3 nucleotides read TGTGCCAGCAGCTCCCGGCCCCTCGGGACAGGGAACAGCGAGCAGTACTTC. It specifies CASSSRPLGTGNSEQYF.

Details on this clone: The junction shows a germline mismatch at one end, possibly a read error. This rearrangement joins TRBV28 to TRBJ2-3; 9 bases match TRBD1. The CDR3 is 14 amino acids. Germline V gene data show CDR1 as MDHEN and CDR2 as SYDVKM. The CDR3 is CATQTGGGTDTQYF. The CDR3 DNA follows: TGTGCCACCCAGACAGGGGGGGGCACGGATACGCAGTATTTT.

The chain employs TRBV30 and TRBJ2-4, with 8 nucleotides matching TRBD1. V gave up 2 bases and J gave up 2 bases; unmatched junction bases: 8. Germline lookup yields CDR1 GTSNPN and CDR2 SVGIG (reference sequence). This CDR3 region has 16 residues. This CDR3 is CAWSKEAGGPKNIQYF. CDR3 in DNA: TGTGCCTGGAGTAAGGAGGCAGGGGGCCCCAAAAACATTCAGTACTTC.

This CDR3 is CAISEGVGSTDTQYF. The CDR3 DNA reads TGTGCCATCAGTGAGGGGGTAGGGTCCACAGATACGCAGTATTTT. The rearrangement joins TRBV10-3 to TRBJ2-3; D unclear. Trimming cost V 2 bases and J 2 bases, with 11 bases left between them. The germline V gene encodes CDR1 ENHRY and CDR2 SYGVKD. The CDR3 covers 15 residues.

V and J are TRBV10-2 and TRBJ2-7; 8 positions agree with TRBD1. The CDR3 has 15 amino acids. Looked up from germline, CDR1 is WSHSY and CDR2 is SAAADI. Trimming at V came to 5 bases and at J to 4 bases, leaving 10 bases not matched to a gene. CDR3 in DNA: TGCGCCAGCAGTCAGGACAGGGCGGGTCTATACGAGCAGTACTTC. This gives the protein CASSQDRAGLYEQYF.

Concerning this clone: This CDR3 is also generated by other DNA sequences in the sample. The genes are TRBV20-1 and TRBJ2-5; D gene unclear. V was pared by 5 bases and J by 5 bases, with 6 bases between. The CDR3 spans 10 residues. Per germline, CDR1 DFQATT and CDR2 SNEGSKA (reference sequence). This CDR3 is CSAAPETQYF. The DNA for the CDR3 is TGCAGTGCTGCTCCGGAGACCCAGTACTTC.

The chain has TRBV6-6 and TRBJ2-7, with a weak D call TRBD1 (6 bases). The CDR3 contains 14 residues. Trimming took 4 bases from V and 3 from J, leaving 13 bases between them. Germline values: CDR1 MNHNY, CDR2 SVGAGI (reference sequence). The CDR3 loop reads CASSSYDRNYEQYF. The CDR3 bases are TGTGCCAGCAGTTCCTATGACAGGAACTACGAGCAGTACTTC.

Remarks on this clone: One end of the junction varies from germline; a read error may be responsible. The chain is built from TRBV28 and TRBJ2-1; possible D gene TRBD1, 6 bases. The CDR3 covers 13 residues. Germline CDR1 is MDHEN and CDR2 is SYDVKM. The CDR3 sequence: CASSPGTMNVQFF. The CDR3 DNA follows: TGTGCCAGCAGCCCCGGGACAATGAATGTGCAGTTCTTC.

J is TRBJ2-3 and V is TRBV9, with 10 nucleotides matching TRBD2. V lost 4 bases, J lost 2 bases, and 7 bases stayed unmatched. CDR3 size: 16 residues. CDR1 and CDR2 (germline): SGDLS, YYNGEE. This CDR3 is CASSRTSGTLTDTQYF. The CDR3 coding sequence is TGTGCCAGCAGCCGGACTAGCGGAACCCTCACAGATACGCAGTATTTT.

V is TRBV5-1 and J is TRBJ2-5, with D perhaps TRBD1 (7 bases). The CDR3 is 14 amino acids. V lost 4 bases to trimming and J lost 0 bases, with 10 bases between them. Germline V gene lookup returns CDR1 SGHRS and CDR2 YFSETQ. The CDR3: CASSGGTDQETQYF. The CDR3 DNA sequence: TGCGCCAGCAGCGGAGGGACAGACCAAGAGACCCAGTACTTC.